Listed below are T cell receptor beta chains from one sample, sequenced in a study of blood T cell repertoires in COVID-19. Repertoires were generated with immunoSEQ multiplex PCR, while TCRdb's copy carries only in-frame clones and drops some. The sample records under 250,000 clones, about 90% being singletons. Source material: peripheral blood. These TCRs come from a man in his 60s with COVID-19, enrolled during active disease. Both conserved end residues are part of each CDR3. Fields, in order: J gene, V gene, CDR3 protein.

TRBJ1-2 TRBV7-9 CASSLERGSGLEYGYTF
TRBJ2-7 TRBV5-1 CASSRNPGGEQYF
TRBJ2-2 TRBV12-3/TRBV12-4 CASSRSGELFF
TRBJ1-5 TRBV2 CASSLDSYNQPQHF
TRBJ2-1 TRBV4-2 CASSQVSSGGFNEQFF
TRBJ2-3 TRBV9 CASGSGGGAFTDTQYF
TRBJ1-2 TRBV18 CASSQLPTRPLGYTF
TRBJ1-1 TRBV18 CASSGDQNTEAFF
TRBJ2-3 TRBV19 CATATDAKSTDTQYF
TRBJ2-7 TRBV7-9 CASSLETGQAEQYF
TRBJ1-3 TRBV10-2 CASSETRRYGSGNTIYF
TRBJ1-1 TRBV5-4 CASSQGQVVRNTEAFF
TRBJ2-7 TRBV18 CASSPGDTYEQYF
TRBJ2-2 TRBV3-1/TRBV3-2 CASSFVAGSTGELFF
TRBJ2-7 TRBV6-5 CASRLSFPDEQYF
TRBJ2-7 TRBV5-4 CASSSGLARGDEQYF
TRBJ2-5 TRBV5-1 CASSLGAGQETQYF
TRBJ1-4 TRBV7-9 CASSLDGRETNEKLFF
TRBJ2-5 TRBV27 CASSFFGGQETQYF
TRBJ1-2 TRBV28 CASSLRTNYGYTF
TRBJ1-1 TRBV25-1 CASAKEVAEAFF
TRBJ1-4 TRBV3-1/TRBV3-2 CASSQEGTGEKLFF
TRBJ1-1 TRBV12-3/TRBV12-4 CASSLGLTEAFF
TRBJ2-3 TRBV5-4 CASSQGLAGTDTQYF
TRBJ2-3 TRBV18 CASSPLAGVRPPTSTDTQYF
TRBJ1-1 TRBV29-1 CSATRTPRGAFF
TRBJ2-7 TRBV9 CASSVALVAGGRIYEQYF
TRBJ1-1 TRBV6-5 CASSYYGTGSDEAFF
TRBJ1-2 TRBV6-5 CASRSGGSYGYTF
TRBJ1-2 TRBV7-8 CASSLGAGPNYGYTF
TRBJ2-3 TRBV7-3 CASSPTSLGTDTQYF
TRBJ2-2 TRBV18 CASLPSISNTGELFF
TRBJ2-7 TRBV29-1 CSVVSGTGYYEQYF
TRBJ2-3 TRBV7-9 CASSPDRWGFTDTQYF
TRBJ1-4 TRBV5-1 CASSLGRVRPNEKLFF
TRBJ1-3 TRBV9 CASSAGHTERNTIYF
TRBJ1-6 TRBV7-8 CASREGSSYNSPLHF
TRBJ2-7 TRBV12-5 CASGLGQYYEQYF
TRBJ2-1 TRBV5-1 CASSLRASGSATYNEQFF
TRBJ2-2 TRBV29-1 CSVSGNANTGELFF
TRBJ1-1 TRBV6-5 CASTQGQGFSEAFF
TRBJ2-1 TRBV5-1 CASSRTPSGVSSYNEQFF
TRBJ1-2 TRBV5-1 CASSSQGVPNYGYTF
TRBJ2-3 TRBV7-2 CASSLGGTGGGKDTQYF
TRBJ2-7 TRBV7-2 CASSLSRAGYEQYF
TRBJ2-7 TRBV7-2 CASSLPGVSAYEQYF
TRBJ1-4 TRBV15 CATSRGLLLGNEKLFF
TRBJ2-1 TRBV27 CASSLQTGYNEQFF
TRBJ1-6 TRBV7-2 CASSLGQGATNRPLHF
TRBJ1-6 TRBV27 CASSLSGGVDNSPLHF
TRBJ1-5 TRBV2 CASSEEADFRPQHF
TRBJ1-2 TRBV12-3/TRBV12-4 CASSLGQNYGYTF